Included here is one T cell receptor (beta chain) sequence, with context. This entry comes from a study of blood T cell repertoires in COVID-19. At the level of the study: Collection of acute and convalescent COVID-19 samples took place in the United States, Italy and Spain. PBMCs, B-cell-depleted T cells, or T cells provided the cDNA or gDNA that made up the material.

The CDR3 sequence is 16 residues long. Original handling: Using reference gene primer amplification, nucleated cell counts were estimated. Sequencing used immunoSEQ multiplex PCR; TCRdb keeps in-frame clones, though not all of them. D and trimming were read from the DNA, whereas the V and J calls and clone size are those reported in that table. The table shows 250,000 to 300,000 clones, with approximately 85% occurring only once. This rearrangement joins TRBV21-1 to TRBJ1-1. TRBV21-1 is marked as a pseudogene. Sequenced sample: peripheral blood. This receptor was obtained from a middle-aged man with active or convalescent COVID-19. The CDR3 region is CASSKFPILLLREAFF. Written as DNA, the CDR3 is TGTGCCAGCAGCAAATTCCCCATCCTCCTTCTACGCGAAGCTTTCTTT.